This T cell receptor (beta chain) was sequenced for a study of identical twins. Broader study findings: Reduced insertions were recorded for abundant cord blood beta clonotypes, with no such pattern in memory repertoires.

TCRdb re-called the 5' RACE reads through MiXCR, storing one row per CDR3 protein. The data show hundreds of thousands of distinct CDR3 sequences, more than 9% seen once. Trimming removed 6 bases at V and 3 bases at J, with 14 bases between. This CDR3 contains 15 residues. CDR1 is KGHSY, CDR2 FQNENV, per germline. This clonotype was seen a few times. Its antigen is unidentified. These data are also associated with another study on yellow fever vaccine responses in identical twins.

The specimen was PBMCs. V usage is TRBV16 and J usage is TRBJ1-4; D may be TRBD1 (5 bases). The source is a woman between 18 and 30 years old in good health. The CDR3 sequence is CASRPTGGANEKLFF. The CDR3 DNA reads TGTGCCAGCAGACCTACAGGAGGCGCTAATGAAAAACTGTTTTTT.